Given below is one T cell receptor beta chain in context. No antigen is known for it. Per-base quality was not reported, and no clone a single base away is much larger than it. The cohort consisted of 666 healthy bone marrow donors. Cohort members were all nominally healthy when sampled, although unrecorded immune exposures were likely present. The donor tested CMV seropositive, placing the donor among the 289 seropositive members of the cohort. A peripheral blood sample was collected from each donor, and TCR beta sequencing was performed on peripheral blood mononuclear cells. Genomic DNA was extracted from the blood cell samples with the Qiagen DNeasy Blood Extraction Kit. Library preparation was by the immunoSEQ multiplex PCR assay. For the multiplex PCR, a mixture combining 60 forward primers for TCR Vbeta segments and 13 reverse primers for TCR Jbeta segments was used. A multiplex PCR assay on genomic DNA amplified the CDR3 region of rearranged TCR beta genes. The amplified TCR beta libraries were sequenced on the Illumina HiSeq System as 87-base-pair reads. Processing in the source paper ran as follows. A later analysis tallied around 80 million unique TCR beta chains across the approximately 670 repertoires, and roughly 11 million of those chains were shared by two or more donors. Raw reads were error-corrected and collapsed into unique sequences by a nearest-neighbor algorithm in which closely related sequences were merged to remove PCR and sequencing errors. V, D and J gene segments were assigned by aligning CDR3 sequences to IMGT reference sequences. For a sequence to be retained, a match of at least six nucleotides to both a V gene segment and a J gene segment was required. A rearrangement counted as productive if the CDR3 had no stop codons and remained in frame with V and J, and every other rearrangement counted as non-productive. Following IMGT convention, CDR3 was defined as the stretch from the second conserved V-encoded cysteine up to the conserved J-encoded phenylalanine. The earlier analysis of some 550 of the donors excluded any sequence lacking an unambiguous match to a single V gene segment. In an earlier analysis of a few hundred of the donors, V segments were called functional above 56.7% productive rearrangements and were called segregating when the between-donor standard deviation exceeded 5%. A statistical classification framework was developed to diagnose cytomegalovirus status using the catalog of TCR beta chain sequences. In a later analysis, TCR nucleotide sequences were compared against IMGT/GENE-DB human TR gene sequences so that V and J genes could be assigned. A later analysis assigned CDR3 sequences and most-parsimonious VDJ recombination scenarios with the TCRdist pipeline. In a later analysis, each TCR beta chain was defined by its CDR3 amino acid sequence together with its V-gene family, and reads lacking a unique V-gene family were excluded. In a later analysis, approximately 590 highly shared, low-generation-probability nucleotide sequences were removed to address suspected cross-contamination and a sequencing artifact. A later analysis calculated a clonal expansion index for each public chain from normalized within-repertoire ranks of inferred template counts. Generation probabilities in a later analysis came from a VDJ recombination model fitted to out-of-frame rearrangements, and those results were checked against IGoR. In a later analysis, hypergeometric tests were used to score TCR-TCR, TCR-HLA and TCR-CMV co-occurrence, with a repertoire-size bias correction applied to TCR pairs. In a later analysis, false discovery rates were estimated by permuting HLA or CMV assignments 20 times. In a later analysis, co-occurring TCRs were grouped using DBSCAN, with TCRdist sequence similarity added in when clustering inside HLA-allele-positive subsets. Repertoires with fewer than 30,000 or more than 120,000 public chains were left out of co-occurrence clustering, as were several repertoires with anomalous nucleotide sharing. Imported from immuneACCESS, the table was reduced by TCRdb to in-frame sequences with V and J called. These copies leave out some clones; in studies compared against another copy, an unresolved V gene accounts for under half, and the cause of the remainder is not known. V and J calls and clone size are those listed in that table; D and trimming were worked out from the DNA. The sample data list roughly 110,000 clones, and around 76% of these were observed just once. Of the sample, around 6.4% is held by the ten largest clones.

These data come from a study of cytomegalovirus exposure and HLA in healthy donors (dated by TCRdb to 2015 to 2018). Notes on the research overall: In an earlier analysis of approximately 640 of the donors, approximately 300 Gb of sequence data and approximately 120 million unique TCR beta sequences from about 190 million T cells were reported. An early release covering 550 to 700 HLA-typed donors comprised about 290 gigabases of sequencing data and approximately 85 million unique TCR sequences. The genetic ancestry cluster associated with self-reported Caucasian donors included approximately 85% of the 300 to 450 genotyped donors. The study aimed to test whether cataloging public T cell receptors could reveal signatures of past pathogen exposure. The T cell repertoires of 700 or so subjects were profiled by immunosequencing and related to cytomegalovirus serostatus. A separate validation cohort of about 110 different subjects was used in addition to the approximately 700-subject first cohort. To predict cytomegalovirus infection status, the study combined high-throughput TCR immunosequencing, statistical association of individual TCRs with disease status, and machine learning. A later analysis re-examined previously published TCR beta repertoires from about 670 donors and added high-resolution HLA genotyping to investigate patterns of TCR occurrence. The later analysis used no new phenotypic data to find candidate immune exposures, relying instead on TCR beta sequences and their occurrence across donors. In an earlier analysis of over 550 of the donors, high-throughput TCR beta sequencing was used to judge whether each TCR beta V gene segment behaved as functional or pseudogenic. Donor age, sex, ethnicity and CMV serostatus were compiled together with the repertoire data. A later genetic analysis took genome-wide SNP genotypes for about three fifths of the roughly 670 donors and used that subset as a discovery cohort. All discovery cohort repertoires had been generated using a single sequencing platform. HLA typing included class I and class II loci at four-digit resolution. Typing coverage varied by locus: about 629-640 donors for A, B, C, DRB1 and DQB1; 500 to 550 for DQA1; more than 600 for DPA1; 400 to 480 for DPB1. A handful of DR-DQ haplotypes were treated as single units for association and clustering because of strong linkage in the cohort. Across roughly 420 genotyped donors of the cohort, an average of approximately 240,000 unique TCR beta nucleotide sequences per donor were sequenced, and roughly a sixth of those sequences were non-productive. What the work shows at the level of the full study, not this receptor alone: A further reported finding was that TCR beta sequences accurately predicted the HLA-A and HLA-B alleles for most subjects in the first cohort. The classifier was reported to diagnose cytomegalovirus status with high specificity and sensitivity in both the original cohort and the validation cohort. For the cohort, immune exposure information was limited to CMV serostatus. Most TCR sequences were seen in very few donors, while some public TCRs were found in many individuals. Assigning TCR associations to individual alleles was difficult when HLA alleles, especially DR and DQ, strongly co-occurred. In this cohort, only TCR beta chains were sequenced, and detectable features were limited by the absence of alpha or paired-chain data. The authors suggested that the approach could potentially be generalized to other disease states and immunological phenotypes. Roughly uniform sequencing depth across donors was assumed in presence/absence analyses, although this assumption may not hold. The study gave a list of 150 to 200 TCR beta chains associated with cytomegalovirus. Because the 87-base-pair reads could not distinguish some IMGT-functional V segments, including TRBV6-2 and TRBV6-3, those segments were excluded. According to a later analysis, parvovirus B19, influenza, CMV and Epstein-Barr virus appeared linked to several top co-occurrence clusters. In vitro tests confirmed that a few of the cytomegalovirus-associated TCR beta chains recognize cytomegalovirus antigens. A group of highly shared sequence variants was considered likely to be a technical artifact of the sequencing pipeline. Specific HLA alleles were associated with 16,951 TCR beta sequences at a false discovery rate of 0.05 in a later analysis. Most CMV-associated TCR beta chains appeared to be HLA-restricted in a later analysis, and the HLA associations seemed to be driven largely by CMV exposure. In a later genetic analysis, a missense DCLRE1C variant was associated with V-gene and J-gene trimming of TCR beta chains, and the association was replicated in an independent cohort. Correlated functional status among segregating V segments might be attributable to linkage disequilibrium, but an unknown experimental factor could not be ruled out. Compared with equally common non-associated chains, HLA-associated TCR beta chains in a later analysis were more clonally expanded and had lower generation probabilities. A later analysis found that TCR association rates varied across HLA loci, with DRB1 alleles showing the most associated TCRs and HLA-C alleles the fewest. A later genetic analysis reported fewer N-insertions in productive TCRs among donors in an Asian-associated ancestry cluster than the roughly 690-donor mean. Because HLA typing was unavailable for some donors at each locus, only the typed subset was used in association tests. Over 15 rarely observed V segments, including chromosome 9 orphons, were excluded from the earlier analysis of approximately 500 of the donors because counts were too low. In an earlier analysis of about 600 of the donors, most TCR beta V segments appeared in productive rearrangements about 90% or about 30% of the time, broadly matching IMGT annotations.

Germline trimming amounts to 5 bases on V and 4 bases on J, with 6 as the count of junction bases outside the gene matches. The CDR3 runs 14 residues from the cysteine to the phenylalanine. Of all the DNA, just the CDR3 is kept, 42 bases in frame from base 1. From the germline V gene (reference sequence), CDR1 is GTSNPN and CDR2 is SVGIG. The sequence derives from a woman between 50 and 59 years old in good health and CMV-seropositive. The chain was built from TRBV30 and TRBJ2-1, and 9 junctional nucleotides match TRBD1. Sequencing input: PBMCs. The nucleotide sequence is given as TGTGCCTGGGTAGTGGGGACAGGGTACAATGAGCAGTTCTTC. It translates as CAWVVGTGYNEQFF.